This TCR beta chain emerged from a study of shared clonotypes between healthy human individuals. Naive CD8 cells were CD45RO-negative, positively selected for CCR7, excluding terminally differentiated effector memory CD45RA+ cells. Whole-study findings and limits: The naive CD4 repertoires of a few donors were compared, and about 5% of clonotypes were shared. Estimated richness was generally greater in naive than memory subsets.

Deep-level settings were used for running the assay. Data came from immunoSEQ multiplex PCR; TCRdb stores just in-frame clones and leaves some out. This sample carries 660,000 or so clones, approximately 96% of them seen once, and the ten largest clones take about 0.12%. As to this clone: Its antigen is unidentified. The sample carries other DNA sequences with the same CDR3.

The CDR3 covers 15 residues. The germline CDR1 and CDR2 sequences are SEHNR and FQNEAQ (reference sequence). Trimming left V 1 base short and J 3 bases short, with 10 bases between. The material sequenced was naive CD8+ T cells sorted from blood. This sequence was found in a woman in her twenties or thirties in good health. The chain couples TRBV7-9 to TRBJ2-1; a possible D gene is TRBD2 (6 bases). The CDR3 DNA reads TGTGCCAGCAGCTTAGTCGCGGGGTACTACAATGAGCAGTTCTTC. Translation gives CASSLVAGYYNEQFF. Combining the CDR3 with reference TRBV7-9 and TRBJ2-1 gives the whole variable domain DTGVSQNPRHKITKRGQNVTFRCDPISEHNRLYWYRQTLGQGPEFLTYFQNEAQLEKSRLLSDRFSAERPKGSFSTLEIQRTEQGDSAMYLCASSLVAGYYNEQFFGPGTRLTVL.